These 14 T cell receptor beta chains were sequenced from one sample in a study of OX40 agonist ivuxolimab in advanced cancers. Libraries were prepared by immunoSEQ multiplex PCR; TCRdb keeps only in-frame clonotypes and omits some of them. This sample has about 77,000 clones, with roughly 85% found just once. Sequenced material: CD4+ or CD8+ T cells sorted from blood, taken in a trial of the OX40 agonist ivuxolimab. These receptors were taken from an adult with an advanced solid tumor such as melanoma, head and neck, liver or kidney cancer.

This chain joins TRBV7-2 and TRBJ2-5, with D uncertain. The DNA end lines up better with TRBJ2-7; the J call may be wrong. Germline V CDR1 and CDR2: SGHTA, FQGNSA. This CDR3 has 13 amino acids. The CDR3: CASSPYVANEQYF. The CDR3 DNA reads TGTGCCAGCAGCCCCTACGTCGCCAACGAGCAGTACTTC.

This chain links TRBV4-3 with TRBJ1-4; D is uncertain. Germline V lookup: CDR1 LGHNA, CDR2 YSLEER. V shed 6 bases and J shed 2 bases, with 13 bases lying between them. This CDR3 region has 15 residues. CDR3 in amino acids: CASRTKHGTNEKLFF. In DNA form, the CDR3 reads TGCGCCAGCAGGACTAAACATGGGACTAATGAAAAACTGTTTTTT.

The J gene is TRBJ2-3, the V gene TRBV7-2, with 7 bases that match TRBD1. The CDR3 totals 15 residues. Trimming at V came to 5 bases and at J to 5 bases, leaving 10 bases not matched to a gene. CDR1 and CDR2 from the germline V gene are SGHTA and FQGNSA. In DNA, the CDR3 is TGTGCCAGCAGCCCAGGACAGGCTTTTTTAGATACGCAGTATTTT. Its translation is CASSPGQAFLDTQYF. The whole variable domain, remainder taken from reference TRBV7-2 and TRBJ2-3, is GAGVSQSPSNKVTEKGKDVELRCDPISGHTALYWYRQSLGQGLEFLIYFQGNSAPDKSGLPSDRFSAERTGGSVSTLTIQRTQQEDSAVYLCASSPGQAFLDTQYFGPGTRLTVL.

V usage is TRBV6-5 and J usage is TRBJ1-1, with D possibly TRBD1 on 5 matching bases. The CDR3 is made up of 13 amino acids. Trimming pared 3 bases from V and 2 bases from J, leaving 7 bases between. CDR1 is MNHEY and CDR2 is SVGAGI in the germline V gene. The CDR3 bases are TGTGCCAGCAGTTATCGGGACAACACTGAAGCTTTCTTT. The encoded protein is CASSYRDNTEAFF.

This clone was seen only a few times. V gene TRBV20-1 combines with J gene TRBJ1-2; D not certain. Looked up from germline, CDR1 is DFQATT and CDR2 is SNEGSKA (reference sequence). Trimming shortened V by 5 bases and J by 2 bases, and 6 bases separated the two germline ends. This CDR3 contains 11 residues. CDR3 coding DNA: TGCAGTGCTTGGGAAAACTATGGCTACACCTTC. The encoded protein is CSAWENYGYTF.

This clone was recorded once. The rearrangement joins TRBV28 to TRBJ2-1; no definite D call. Trimming pared 0 bases from V and 0 bases from J, leaving 12 bases between. The CDR3 has 17 amino acids. Germline values: CDR1 MDHEN, CDR2 SYDVKM. CDR3 sequence: CASSLWTLGSSYNEQFF. Written as DNA, the CDR3 is TGTGCCAGCAGTTTATGGACCCTAGGTAGCTCCTACAATGAGCAGTTCTTC.

The rearrangement links TRBV18 to TRBJ1-1; 7 bases match TRBD1. After removal of 6 bases from V and 3 bases from J, the junction contained 4 bases not matched to a gene. CDR1 and CDR2 from the germline V gene are KGHSH and LQKENI. This CDR3 has 13 amino acids. CDR3 in DNA: TGTGCCAGCTCGCCTACAGGGGACACTGAAGCTTTCTTT. Residues: CASSPTGDTEAFF.

The chain couples TRBV5-5 to TRBJ1-2; 8 nucleotides line up with TRBD1. This CDR3 has 14 residues. V shed 4 bases and J 7 bases; nucleotides not matched to a gene: 9. Germline V gene sequence: CDR1 SGHKS, CDR2 YYEKEE (reference sequence). For the CDR3, the DNA is TGTGCCAGCAGCCAAGATACGACAGGGGCTGGCTACACCTTC. The encoded protein is CASSQDTTGAGYTF.

This clone was counted only a few times. This chain uses TRBV7-6 with TRBJ2-1; 11 bases are shared with TRBD2. CDR3 size: 15 residues. CDR1 and CDR2 (germline): SGHVS, FNYEAQ. After removal of 7 bases from V and 4 bases from J, the junction contained 6 bases not matched to a gene. The CDR3 protein is CASTLTSGGYNEQFF. CDR3 sequence (DNA): TGTGCCAGCACTCTCACTAGCGGGGGTTACAATGAGCAGTTCTTC.

This clone was seen a few times. The rearrangement joins TRBV30 to TRBJ1-2; no clear D gene. Per the germline V gene, CDR1 is GTSNPN and CDR2 is SVGIG (reference sequence). This CDR3 region has 13 residues. V was shortened by 7 bases and J by 2 bases, with 14 bases between the two germline ends. The CDR3 DNA reads TGTGCCTTAAGGACGGCCCAGAACTATGGCTACACCTTC. Protein sequence: CALRTAQNYGYTF.

V is TRBV23-1 and J is TRBJ2-1; D perhaps matches TRBD2 (5 bases). TRBV23-1 counts as an open reading frame of uncertain function. Trimming cost V 4 bases and J 5 bases, with 15 bases left between them. The CDR3 is 15 residues long. CDR3 sequence: CASSPTPLAHNEQFF. Here the CDR3 DNA reads TGCGCCAGCAGTCCTACCCCGCTAGCACACAATGAGCAGTTCTTC.

The chain recombines TRBV7-2 with TRBJ1-1; no firm D call. CDR1 SGHTA and CDR2 FQGNSA come from the germline V gene. V lost 1 base and J lost 1, with 7 bases in between. The CDR3 sequence is 14 residues long. For the CDR3, the DNA is TGTGCCAGCAGCTTAGATTACGCGAACACTGAAGCTTTCTTT. Translating gives CASSLDYANTEAFF.

The chain uses TRBV5-5 and TRBJ2-5, with D perhaps matching TRBD2 (5 bases). Looked up from germline, CDR1 is SGHKS and CDR2 is YYEKEE (reference sequence). The CDR3 sequence is 17 residues long. Deletions cut 5 bases from V and 4 bases from J, with 24 bases between. The CDR3 nucleotides read TGTGCCAGCAGGAAGGAACTGGACTTCCTCGCACCAGAGACCCAGTACTTC. Translated, it gives CASRKELDFLAPETQYF.

The chain recombines TRBV2 with TRBJ2-1; D is tentatively TRBD1 or TRBD2 (5 bases each). V was trimmed by 6 bases and J by 10 bases, leaving 25 bases between them. CDR1 SNHLY and CDR2 FYNNEI come from the germline V gene. This CDR3 is 16 amino acids long. The CDR3 DNA is TGTGCCAGCAGGCCCGCGAGGGGTAATAGAGTTGGCGAGCAGTTCTTC. Translated, it gives CASRPARGNRVGEQFF.